This T cell receptor (beta chain) was documented in a study of vaccination and CD4 T cells after COVID-19. On the study more broadly: Once diagnosed, patients had post-COVID samples drawn a median 101 days later (range 35 to 161).

Treatment indicated: approximately 9-day PBMC culture with coronavirus spike peptide pools or control peptides (ViraFEST assay). This clonotype occurred once. Its antigen is as yet unknown. Sequencing of DNA taken from cultured CD4+ T cells relied on the Oncomine TCR Beta short-read assay. The source of extracted genomic DNA was cultured CD4+ T cells. A single record per CDR3 protein comes from TCRdb applying MiXCR to the PCR reads. This table holds nearly 8,000 distinct CDR3 sequences, roughly 60% found once. The CDR3 runs to 16 residues. The V gene's germline CDR1 is MNHEY and CDR2 SVGAGI. Trimming removed 2 bases from V and 3 bases from J; junction bases left unmatched: 10. General study points: The authors identified 304 of 307 vaccine-specific clones in convalescent patients as spike mono-reactive.

This chain joins TRBV6-5 and TRBJ2-7, with TRBD1 identical over 7 bases. The receptor was derived from a human donor who had recovered from COVID-19. The specimen sequenced was CD4+ T cells from blood, cultured in vitro. The chain's CDR3 is CASSYRTGVRGYEQYF. The CDR3 nucleotides are TGTGCCAGCAGTTACCGCACAGGGGTGCGAGGCTACGAGCAGTACTTC.